The TCR beta chain described here comes from a study of T cell responses to AZD1222 COVID-19 vaccine. Overall study findings and caveats: The study sampled repertoires only after the peak T cell response.

Germline CDR1 and CDR2: MNHEY and SVGAGI. This CDR3 is 15 amino acids long. Trimming removed 6 bases from V and 2 bases from J; junction bases left unmatched: 9. In the case of this clone: The antigen is not known.

The assay was immunoSEQ multiplex PCR, and TCRdb's table has in-frame clones only and misses some. The sample holds 150,000 or so clones; about 85% are singletons and the top ten take less than 3.5%. The sequence was obtained from an adult in good health. The source material was peripheral blood, sampled on day 0 of AZD1222 vaccination. This sequence joins TRBV6-5 and TRBJ1-1; 7 nucleotides match TRBD1. CDR3 region: CASRDLQGPNTEAFF. DNA for the CDR3: TGTGCCAGCAGGGATCTACAGGGGCCCAACACTGAAGCTTTCTTT.